This T cell receptor beta chain emerged from a study of memory CD4+ T cells and cytomegalovirus serostatus. The wider study: Donors were healthy Belgian adults, 10 or so CMV seropositive and approximately 23 seronegative. Points from the study as a whole: Of roughly 180 reported CMV TCRbeta sequences, under 70 were found in memory CD4+ repertoires.

The sort gate was single viable CD3+CD4+CD8-CD45RO+ cells for memory CD4+ T cells. The CDR3 extends over 14 amino acids. The V gene's germline CDR1 is SGHRS and CDR2 YFSETQ. Trimming removed 0 bases from V and 8 bases from J, with 14 bases in between. Clones were sequenced by immunoSEQ multiplex PCR, and TCRdb holds only the in-frame ones, with some missing. The sample yields just under 60,000 clones, 80% to 90% seen once. In the case of this clone: Its cognate antigen is unknown. Other DNA sequences in this specimen translate into the identical CDR3.

V gene TRBV5-1 combines with J gene TRBJ1-2; no reliable D call. The sample comprised memory CD4+ T cells from blood. The sequence came from an adult in good health and CMV-seronegative. The CDR3 sequence is CASSLAVRGGGYTF. As DNA, the CDR3 is TGCGCCAGCAGCTTGGCCGTACGTGGAGGGGGCTACACCTTC.